This paragraph covers one T cell receptor (beta chain) sequence. Its antigen is not known. This entry comes from a study of T cells in Graves' hyperthyroidism and ophthalmopathy. Source material for PBMCs was less than 12 ml fresh peripheral blood. Whole-study findings and limits: The model's output predicted ophthalmopathy at a median of about 5.9 months prior to onset. Blood shared most expanded thyroid clonotypes above 0.001. Stable hyperthyroidism was separated from ophthalmopathy by a model based on 13 V-J features.

The V gene's germline CDR1 is MNHEY and CDR2 SVGEGT. This CDR3 spans 16 amino acids. V dropped 7 bases and J dropped 1; count of bases not matched to a gene: 9. Amplified TCR beta CDR3 regions derived from RNA transcripts. First-round RT-PCR with HTBI primers amplified the TCR CDR3 region. Using its own MiXCR run on the multiplex PCR reads, TCRdb lists one record per CDR3 protein. The data contain 450,000 to 600,000 distinct CDR3 sequences, about 20% of them singletons. The J gene is TRBJ2-4, the V gene TRBV6-2 or TRBV6-3; 8 positions agree with TRBD2. The sample taken for sequencing was blood. This clonotype was obtained from a man aged 35 to 55 with Graves' ophthalmopathy. The CDR3 loop is CASIPRGASAKNIQYF. In DNA, the CDR3 is TGTGCCAGCATCCCGCGGGGGGCGAGCGCCAAAAACATTCAGTACTTC.